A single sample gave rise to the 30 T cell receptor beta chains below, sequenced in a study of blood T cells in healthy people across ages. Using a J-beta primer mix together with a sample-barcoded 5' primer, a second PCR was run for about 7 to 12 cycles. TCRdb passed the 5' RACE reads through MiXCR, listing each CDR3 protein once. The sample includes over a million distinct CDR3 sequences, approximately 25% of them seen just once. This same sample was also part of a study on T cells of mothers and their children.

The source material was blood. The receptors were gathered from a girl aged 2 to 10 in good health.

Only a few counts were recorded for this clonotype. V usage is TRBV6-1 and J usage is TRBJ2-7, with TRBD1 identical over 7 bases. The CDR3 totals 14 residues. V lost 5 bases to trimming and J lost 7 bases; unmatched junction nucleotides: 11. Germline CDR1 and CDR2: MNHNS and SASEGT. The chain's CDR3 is CASSRATGLKEQYF. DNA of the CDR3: TGTGCCAGCAGTCGCGCGACAGGGTTGAAAGAGCAGTACTTC.

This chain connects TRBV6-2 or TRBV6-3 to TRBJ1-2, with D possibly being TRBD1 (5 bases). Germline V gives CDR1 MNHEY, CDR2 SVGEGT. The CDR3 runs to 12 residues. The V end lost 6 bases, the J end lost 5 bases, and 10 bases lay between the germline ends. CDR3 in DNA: TGTGCCAGCAGCGAGGGGAGTTATGGCTACACCTTC. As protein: CASSEGSYGYTF.

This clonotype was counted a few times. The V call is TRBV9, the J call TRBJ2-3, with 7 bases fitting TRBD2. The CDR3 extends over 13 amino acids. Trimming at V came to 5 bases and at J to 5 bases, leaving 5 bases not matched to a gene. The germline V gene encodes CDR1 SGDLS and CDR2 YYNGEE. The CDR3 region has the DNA TGTGCCAGCAGTGCCGGGACTATAGATACGCAGTATTTT. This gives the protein CASSAGTIDTQYF.

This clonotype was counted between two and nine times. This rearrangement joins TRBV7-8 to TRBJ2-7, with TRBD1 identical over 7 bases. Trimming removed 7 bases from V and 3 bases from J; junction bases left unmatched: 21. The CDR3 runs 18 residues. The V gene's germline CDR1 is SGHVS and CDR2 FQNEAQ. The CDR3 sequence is CASTSLLRGQLLNYEQYF. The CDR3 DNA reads TGTGCCAGCACCTCCCTTTTACGGGGACAGCTGTTAAACTACGAGCAGTACTTC.

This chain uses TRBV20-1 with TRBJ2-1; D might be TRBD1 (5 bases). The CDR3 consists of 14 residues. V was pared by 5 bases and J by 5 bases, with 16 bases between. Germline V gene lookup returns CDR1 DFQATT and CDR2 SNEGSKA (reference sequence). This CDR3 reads CSAGAGIPNNEQFF. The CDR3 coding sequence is TGCAGTGCTGGGGCCGGTATTCCTAACAATGAGCAGTTCTTC.

DNA of the CDR3: TGTGCCAGCAGCCAAGGACTAGCGGGAGTTGAGCAGTTCTTC. Translated: CASSQGLAGVEQFF. The rearrangement links TRBV3-1 to TRBJ2-1; 12 bases map to TRBD2. The germline V gene has CDR1 LGHDT and CDR2 YNNKEL (reference sequence). J gave up 9 bases and V 1 base, and 1 base lay outside the gene matches. This CDR3 has 14 residues.

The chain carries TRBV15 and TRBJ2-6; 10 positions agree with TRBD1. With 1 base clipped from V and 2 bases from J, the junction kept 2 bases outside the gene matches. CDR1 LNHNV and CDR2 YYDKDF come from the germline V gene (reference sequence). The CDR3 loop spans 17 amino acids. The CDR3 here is CATSRGGTGAGANVLTF. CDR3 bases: TGTGCCACCAGCAGAGGGGGGACAGGGGCTGGGGCCAACGTCCTGACTTTC.

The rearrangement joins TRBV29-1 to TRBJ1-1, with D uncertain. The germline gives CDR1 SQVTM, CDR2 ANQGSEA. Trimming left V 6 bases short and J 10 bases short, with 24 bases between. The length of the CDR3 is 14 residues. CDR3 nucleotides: TGCAGCGTCCAGACCTTGGCAGGTACGAATGGAGCTTTCTTT. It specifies CSVQTLAGTNGAFF. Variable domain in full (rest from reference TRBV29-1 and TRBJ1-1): SAVISQKPSRDICQRGTSLTIQCQVDSQVTMMFWYRQQPGQSLTLIATANQGSEATYESGFVIDKFPISRPNLTFSTLTVSNMSPEDSSIYLCSVQTLAGTNGAFFGQGTRLTVV.

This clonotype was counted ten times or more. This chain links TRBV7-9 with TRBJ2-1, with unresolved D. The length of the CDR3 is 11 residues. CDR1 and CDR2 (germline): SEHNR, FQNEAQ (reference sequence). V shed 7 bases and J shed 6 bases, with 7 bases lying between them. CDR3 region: CASMGLNEQFF. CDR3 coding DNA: TGTGCCAGCATGGGTCTCAATGAGCAGTTCTTC.

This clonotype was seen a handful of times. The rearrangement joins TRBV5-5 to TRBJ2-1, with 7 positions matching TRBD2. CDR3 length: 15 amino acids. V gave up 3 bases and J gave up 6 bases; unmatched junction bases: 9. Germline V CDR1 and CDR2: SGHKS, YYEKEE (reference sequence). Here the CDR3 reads CASSSSGAARNEQFF. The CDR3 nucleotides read TGTGCCAGCAGCTCAAGCGGGGCTGCTCGCAATGAGCAGTTCTTC.

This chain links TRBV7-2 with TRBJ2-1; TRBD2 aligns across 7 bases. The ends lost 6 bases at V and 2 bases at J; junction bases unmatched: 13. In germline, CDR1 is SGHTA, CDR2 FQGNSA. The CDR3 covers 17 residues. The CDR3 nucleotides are TGTGCCAGCAGTCCCGAATTGAGCGGGGTAGCCTACAATGAGCAGTTCTTC. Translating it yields CASSPELSGVAYNEQFF.

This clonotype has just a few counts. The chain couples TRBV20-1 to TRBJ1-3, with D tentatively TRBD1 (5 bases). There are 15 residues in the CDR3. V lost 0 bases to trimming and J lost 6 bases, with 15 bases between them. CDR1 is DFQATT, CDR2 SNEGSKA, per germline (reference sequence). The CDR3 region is CSARDSGQGENTIYF. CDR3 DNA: TGCAGTGCTAGAGATTCGGGGCAAGGGGAAAACACCATATATTTT.

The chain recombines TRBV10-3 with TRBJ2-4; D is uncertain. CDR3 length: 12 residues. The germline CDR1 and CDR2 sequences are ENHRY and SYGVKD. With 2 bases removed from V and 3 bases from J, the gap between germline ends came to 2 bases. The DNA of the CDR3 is TGTGCCATCAGTGAGGACAAAAACATTCAGTACTTC. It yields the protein CAISEDKNIQYF.

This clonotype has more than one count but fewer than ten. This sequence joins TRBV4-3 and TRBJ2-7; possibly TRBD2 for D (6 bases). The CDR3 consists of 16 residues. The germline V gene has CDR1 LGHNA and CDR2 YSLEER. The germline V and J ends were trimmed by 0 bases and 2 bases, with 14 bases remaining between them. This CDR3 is CASSQDSLAGTYEQYF. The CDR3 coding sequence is TGCGCCAGCAGCCAAGATTCACTAGCAGGAACCTACGAGCAGTACTTC.

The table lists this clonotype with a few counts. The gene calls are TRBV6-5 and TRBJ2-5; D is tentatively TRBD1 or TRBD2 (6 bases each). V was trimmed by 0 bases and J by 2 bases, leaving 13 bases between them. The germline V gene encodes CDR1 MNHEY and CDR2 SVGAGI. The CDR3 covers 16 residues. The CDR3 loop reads CASSYSGGVWQETQYF. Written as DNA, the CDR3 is TGTGCCAGCAGTTACTCGGGGGGCGTGTGGCAAGAGACCCAGTACTTC.

The CDR3 coding sequence is TGCAGCGCTGCCCTTTATCGGGGGGATACGCAGTATTTT. Its protein product is CSAALYRGDTQYF. V usage is TRBV20-1 and J usage is TRBJ2-3, with D possibly being TRBD2 (6 bases). The CDR3 is 13 residues long. Germline V lookup: CDR1 DFQATT, CDR2 SNEGSKA (reference sequence).

CDR3 in DNA: TGTGCCAGCATGAGCGTGGAGACCCAGTACTTC. Residues: CASMSVETQYF. The chain has TRBV7-2 and TRBJ2-5; D remains unclear. The CDR3 has 11 residues. V lost 7 bases and J lost 5, with 8 bases in between. CDR1 and CDR2 from the germline V gene are SGHTA and FQGNSA.

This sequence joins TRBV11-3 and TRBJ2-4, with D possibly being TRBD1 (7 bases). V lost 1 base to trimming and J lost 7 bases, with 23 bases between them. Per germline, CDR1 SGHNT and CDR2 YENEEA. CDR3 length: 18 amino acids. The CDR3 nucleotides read TGTGCCAGCAGCTTAGTTTTTTTCGCGGGACAGACCGATAACATTCAGTACTTC. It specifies CASSLVFFAGQTDNIQYF.

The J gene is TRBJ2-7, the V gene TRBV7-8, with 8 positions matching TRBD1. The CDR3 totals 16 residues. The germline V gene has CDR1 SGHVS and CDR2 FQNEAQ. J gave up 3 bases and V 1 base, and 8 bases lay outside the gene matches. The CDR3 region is CASSLGGQVVRYEQYF. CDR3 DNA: TGTGCCAGCAGCTTAGGGGGACAGGTGGTACGCTACGAGCAGTACTTC.

This CDR3 is CASRLTSGGTQYF. Written as DNA, the CDR3 is TGTGCCAGCAGGTTGACTAGCGGTGGGACCCAGTACTTC. The chain combines TRBV7-2 with TRBJ2-5, with TRBD2 matching over 9 bases. V gave up 6 bases and J gave up 7 bases; unmatched junction bases: 6. The CDR3 consists of 13 residues. CDR1 is SGHTA and CDR2 is FQGNSA in the germline V gene.

CDR3 sequence reads: CASSYPSQRFPDTQYF. The CDR3 DNA follows: TGTGCCAGCAGTTATCCTTCCCAAAGGTTCCCAGATACGCAGTATTTT. The V and J genes are TRBV6-2 or TRBV6-3 and TRBJ2-3; no clear D gene. The CDR3 has 16 amino acids. Per the germline V gene, CDR1 is MNHEY and CDR2 is SVGEGT. The V end lost 3 bases, the J end lost 4 bases, and 17 bases lay between the germline ends.

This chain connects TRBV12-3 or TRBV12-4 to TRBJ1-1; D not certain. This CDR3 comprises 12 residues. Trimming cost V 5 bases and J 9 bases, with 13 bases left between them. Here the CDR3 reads CASSLREYQAFF. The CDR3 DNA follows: TGTGCCAGCAGTCTCCGCGAATACCAAGCTTTCTTT.

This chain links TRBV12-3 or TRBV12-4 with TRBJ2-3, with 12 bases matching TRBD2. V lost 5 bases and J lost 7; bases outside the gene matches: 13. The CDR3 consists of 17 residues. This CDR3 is CASSEGLLAGGRHTQYF. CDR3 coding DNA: TGTGCCAGCAGTGAAGGGTTACTAGCGGGGGGACGGCATACGCAGTATTTT.

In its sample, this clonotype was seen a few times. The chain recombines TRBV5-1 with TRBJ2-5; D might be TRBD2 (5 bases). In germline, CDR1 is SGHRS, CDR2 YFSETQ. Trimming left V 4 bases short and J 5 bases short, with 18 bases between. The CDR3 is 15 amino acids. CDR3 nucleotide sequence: TGCGCCAGCAGCCGGGAAGGCGGCGCCTTTGAGACCCAGTACTTC. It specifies CASSREGGAFETQYF.

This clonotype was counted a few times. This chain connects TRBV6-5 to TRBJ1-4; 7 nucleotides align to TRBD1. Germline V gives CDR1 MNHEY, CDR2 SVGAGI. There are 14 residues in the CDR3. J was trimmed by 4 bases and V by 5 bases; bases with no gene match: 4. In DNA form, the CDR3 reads TGTGCCAGCAGTCCCGACAGGGATAATGAAAAACTGTTTTTT. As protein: CASSPDRDNEKLFF.

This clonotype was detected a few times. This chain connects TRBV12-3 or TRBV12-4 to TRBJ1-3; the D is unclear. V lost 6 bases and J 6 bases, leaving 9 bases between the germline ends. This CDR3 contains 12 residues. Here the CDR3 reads CASRPGSNTIYF. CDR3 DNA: TGTGCCAGCAGACCAGGATCAAACACCATATATTTT.

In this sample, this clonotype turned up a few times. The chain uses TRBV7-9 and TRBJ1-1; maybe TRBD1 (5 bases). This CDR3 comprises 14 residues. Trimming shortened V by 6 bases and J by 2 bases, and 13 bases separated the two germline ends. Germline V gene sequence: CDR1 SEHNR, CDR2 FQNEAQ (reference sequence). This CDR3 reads CASSFRDPNTEAFF. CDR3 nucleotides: TGTGCCAGCAGTTTCCGGGACCCTAACACTGAAGCTTTCTTT.

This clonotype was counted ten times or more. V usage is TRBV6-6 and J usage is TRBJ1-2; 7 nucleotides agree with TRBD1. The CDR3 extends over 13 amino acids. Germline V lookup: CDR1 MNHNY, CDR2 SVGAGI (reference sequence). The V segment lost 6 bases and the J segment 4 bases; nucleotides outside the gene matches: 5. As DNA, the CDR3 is TGTGCCAGCAGCCCTACAGGGGTCTATGGCTACACCTTC. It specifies CASSPTGVYGYTF.

The CDR3 loop is CSVSKNEGPGQAFF. The CDR3 bases are TGCAGCGTATCAAAAAACGAAGGGCCCGGGCAAGCTTTCTTT. V is TRBV29-1 and J is TRBJ1-1; D remains unclear. The ends were cut back, 6 bases at V and 9 bases at J, with 23 bases in the middle. CDR1 is SQVTM, CDR2 ANQGSEA, per germline. The CDR3 has 14 residues.

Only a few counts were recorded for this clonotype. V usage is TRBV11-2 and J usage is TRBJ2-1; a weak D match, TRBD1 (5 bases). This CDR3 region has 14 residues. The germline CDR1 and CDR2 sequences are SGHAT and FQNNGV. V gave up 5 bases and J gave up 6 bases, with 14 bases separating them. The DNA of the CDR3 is TGTGCCAGCAGCCCGCAGGGATTTGGCAATGAGCAGTTCTTC. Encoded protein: CASSPQGFGNEQFF. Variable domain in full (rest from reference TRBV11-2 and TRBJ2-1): EAGVAQSPRYKIIEKRQSVAFWCNPISGHATLYWYQQILGQGPKLLIQFQNNGVVDDSQLPKDRFSAERLKGVDSTLKIQPAKLEDSAVYLCASSPQGFGNEQFFGPGTRLTVL.